The following is a TCR beta chain sequence with its context. The data belong to a study of cytomegalovirus exposure and HLA in healthy donors. PCR primers comprised 60 Vbeta and 13 Jbeta primers. Here immunoSEQ multiplex PCR was the method, and the copy in TCRdb shows in-frame clones only, minus some. Of hundreds of thousands of clones in the sample, 65% to 90% are singletons; the top ten hold about 1.4%. Germline CDR1 is SGHTS and CDR2 is YDEGEE. The CDR3 sequence is 13 residues long. V lost 4 bases and J 3 bases, leaving 10 bases between the germline ends. This clonotype was obtained from a girl aged 5 to 17 in good health and CMV-seronegative. The chain combines TRBV5-8 with TRBJ1-2; D is unresolved. Material: PBMCs. The CDR3 DNA reads as TGTGCCAGCAGCCCCGGGAGGGACTATGGCTACACCTTC. It translates to CASSPGRDYGYTF.